The next 20 T cell receptor beta chains were all read from a single sample in a study of post-analysis software for immune sequencing data (dated by TCRdb to 2013 to 2016). What the work shows at the level of the full study, not this receptor alone: Patients showed significantly higher frequencies than controls for roughly five TRBV segments, among them TRBV5-6, TRBV5-1 and TRBV20-1.

No antigen is known for these receptors. Receptor amplification or capture employed PCR. Instrument on record: Illumina HiSeq 2500. To reduce PCR and sequencing biases, unique molecular identifiers were built into the TCR beta cDNA libraries. TCRdb reworked the public reads: Q25 trimming with fastp, MiXCR clone assembly, productive beta chains retained. CDR3 protein sequences are deduplicated, and each keeps its most common genes and DNA. In all, the sample holds hundreds of thousands of distinct CDR3 sequences, and just under 30% of those were seen once. The ten largest clones take up around 0.56% of the sample. Sequencing was carried out using blood. Receptors were obtained from a girl aged 10 to 17 with multiple sclerosis.

V is TRBV9 and J is TRBJ1-6, with D hard to call. Germline V gene lookup returns CDR1 SGDLS and CDR2 YYNGEE. The V end lost 4 bases, the J end lost 10 bases, and 18 bases lay between the germline ends. The CDR3 consists of 15 residues. In nucleotides, the CDR3 is TGTGCCAGCAGCCCCCGGACCGGCATCGGGTCACCCCTCCACTTT. It is translated as CASSPRTGIGSPLHF.

Ten or more counts support this clonotype. V gene TRBV20-1 combines with J gene TRBJ2-1, with D uncertain. This CDR3 is 13 amino acids long. The germline V and J ends were trimmed by 7 bases and 5 bases, with 15 bases remaining between them. CDR1 is DFQATT and CDR2 is SNEGSKA in the germline V gene (reference sequence). CDR3 region: CSGTTGPNNEQFF. The CDR3 DNA sequence: TGCAGTGGCACCACCGGGCCAAACAATGAGCAGTTCTTC.

V is TRBV7-9 and J is TRBJ2-3; 7 bases agree with TRBD2. V lost 4 bases to trimming and J lost 0 bases; unmatched junction nucleotides: 7. The CDR3 sequence is 16 residues long. Germline-derived CDR1 and CDR2 are SEHNR and FQNEAQ (reference sequence). The CDR3 DNA sequence: TGTGCCAGCAGCTGGGGGGGGTCGACCAGCACAGATACGCAGTATTTT. Translated: CASSWGGSTSTDTQYF.

This clonotype has more than one count but fewer than ten. The J gene is TRBJ1-6, the V gene TRBV10-3; D unresolved. Germline lookup yields CDR1 ENHRY and CDR2 SYGVKD. This CDR3 contains 17 residues. V was trimmed by 2 bases and J by 2 bases, leaving 13 bases between them. CDR3 DNA sequence: TGTGCCATCAGTGAGGAACCGGGCCCGCCCTATAATTCACCCCTCCACTTT. It is translated as CAISEEPGPPYNSPLHF.

This clonotype has just a few counts. The chain joins TRBV12-3 or TRBV12-4 to TRBJ1-2; 9 bases are a match to TRBD1. V shed 7 bases, J shed 5 bases, and the junction held 8 bases outside the gene matches. The CDR3 loop spans 14 amino acids. In DNA, the CDR3 is TGTGCCAGCACCCCAAGGGACAGGGAATATGGCTACACCTTC. The encoded protein is CASTPRDREYGYTF.

The chain links TRBV10-2 to TRBJ1-5; a possible D gene is TRBD1 (6 bases). CDR3 length: 15 residues. V lost 3 bases, J lost 2 bases, and 11 bases lay in between. In germline, CDR1 is WSHSY, CDR2 SAAADI. The CDR3 sequence is CASSEQGRGNQPQHF. The CDR3 coding sequence is TGCGCCAGCAGTGAACAGGGCCGGGGCAATCAGCCCCAGCATTTT.

This clonotype was observed a handful of times. J is TRBJ1-2 and V is TRBV10-3, with 8 bases matching TRBD1. Unmatched junction bases numbered 4, after V lost 9 bases and J lost 1 base. The CDR3 sequence is 13 residues long. Germline lookup yields CDR1 ENHRY and CDR2 SYGVKD. The CDR3 region is CAIGTGNNYGYTF. Written as DNA, the CDR3 is TGTGCCATTGGGACAGGCAATAACTATGGCTACACCTTC.

This rearrangement joins TRBV27 to TRBJ1-5; D is undetermined. Germline assignment: CDR1 MNHEY and CDR2 SMNVEV (reference sequence). CDR3 length: 14 amino acids. The germline V and J ends were trimmed by 8 bases and 4 bases, with 15 bases remaining between them. The CDR3: CASGRTRGNQPQHF. CDR3 DNA: TGTGCCAGCGGACGGACGCGTGGGAATCAGCCCCAGCATTTT.

This chain links TRBV10-3 with TRBJ1-1; D may be TRBD1 (5 bases). Germline assignment: CDR1 ENHRY and CDR2 SYGVKD. Trimming removed 3 bases at V and 10 bases at J, with 18 bases between. The CDR3 length is 14 residues. The CDR3 reads CAISDGAGGVLAFF. The CDR3 region has the DNA TGTGCCATCAGTGATGGGGCAGGAGGGGTTTTAGCTTTCTTT.

With respect to this clonotype: One end of the junction fails to match germline, which may point to a read error. The rearrangement joins TRBV3-1 to TRBJ1-1, with D possibly TRBD1 on 5 matching bases. Germline V gene sequence: CDR1 LGHDT, CDR2 YNNKEL (reference sequence). CDR3 size: 14 residues. In DNA form, the CDR3 reads TGTGCCAGCAACCAACGGGGGGTGGACACTGAAGCTTTCTTT. Its protein is CASNQRGVDTEAFF.

Notes on this clonotype: Sequence at one end of the junction differs from germline and may be a read error. The J gene is TRBJ2-3, the V gene TRBV3-1, with 7 bases lining up with TRBD2. The CDR3 extends over 17 amino acids. The germline CDR1 and CDR2 sequences are LGHDT and YNNKEL (reference sequence). CDR3 nucleotides: TGTGCCAGCAGCCAACCTTCCCCAGCGGGGCTCACAGATAGGCAGTATTTT. Protein: CASSQPSPAGLTDRQYF.

The J gene is TRBJ2-4, the V gene TRBV11-2; D is uncertain. The CDR3 sequence is 12 residues long. Germline values: CDR1 SGHAT, CDR2 FQNNGV. V lost 7 bases and J 5 bases, leaving 9 bases between the germline ends. The CDR3 loop reads CASTETQNIQYF. As DNA, the CDR3 is TGTGCCAGCACCGAGACCCAAAACATTCAGTACTTC.

The chain has TRBV15 and TRBJ2-5; no definite D call. CDR1 and CDR2 from the germline V gene are LNHNV and YYDKDF (reference sequence). The ends were cut back, 6 bases at V and 0 bases at J, with 8 bases in the middle. The CDR3 loop spans 13 amino acids. Here the CDR3 DNA reads TGTGCCACCAGTAAACGCGACCAAGAGACCCAGTACTTC. Its protein is CATSKRDQETQYF.

The genes are TRBV3-1 and TRBJ2-3; 8 positions agree with TRBD2. CDR1 and CDR2 from the germline V gene are LGHDT and YNNKEL (reference sequence). V shed 3 bases and J 2 bases; nucleotides not matched to a gene: 7. The CDR3 is 16 residues long. The CDR3 region is CASSHRSGGYTDTQYF. The DNA for the CDR3 is TGTGCCAGCAGCCACCGGTCGGGGGGGTACACAGATACGCAGTATTTT.

This clonotype was picked up a small number of times. This chain joins TRBV20-1 and TRBJ1-2; a weak D match, TRBD1 (6 bases). There are 15 residues in the CDR3. CDR1 is DFQATT and CDR2 is SNEGSKA in the germline V gene (reference sequence). The V end was cut by 0 bases, the J end by 8 bases, with 19 bases between. CDR3 nucleotide sequence: TGCAGTGCTAGAGATCGGGCAGGGGTAGTGTGCGGCTACACCTTC. Encoded protein: CSARDRAGVVCGYTF.

This clonotype came up a few times. The gene calls are TRBV20-1 and TRBJ2-1; 11 nucleotides agree with TRBD2. The V gene end was trimmed by 5 bases and the J gene end by 4 bases; junction bases not matched to a gene: 1. From germline, CDR1 is DFQATT and CDR2 SNEGSKA (reference sequence). This CDR3 contains 13 residues. The CDR3 loop is CSALAGGYNEQFF. The CDR3 DNA sequence: TGCAGTGCTCTAGCGGGAGGATACAATGAGCAGTTCTTC.

This chain uses TRBV6-5 with TRBJ1-4; the match to TRBD1 covers 7 bases. The CDR3 is 15 residues long. Germline lookup yields CDR1 MNHEY and CDR2 SVGAGI. The ends lost 2 bases at V and 7 bases at J; junction bases unmatched: 7. Here the CDR3 DNA reads TGTGCCAGCAGTTACGTCGCAGGGGGAGGTGAAAAACTGTTTTTT. Protein product: CASSYVAGGGEKLFF.

This clonotype was seen only a few times. The chain couples TRBV10-1 to TRBJ1-1; D remains unclear. Germline lookup yields CDR1 WNHNN and CDR2 SYGVQD (reference sequence). The V gene lost 7 bases and the J gene lost 8 bases, with 14 bases spanning the gap. CDR3 length: 12 residues. The chain's CDR3 is CASMMQVLEAFF. Here the CDR3 DNA reads TGCGCCAGCATGATGCAGGTGCTGGAAGCTTTCTTT.

This clonotype was observed a handful of times. CDR3 nucleotide sequence: TGCGCCAGCAGCCGGGACTCGGGAGGGCCAGAAGCTTTCTTT. Translated: CASSRDSGGPEAFF. The V call is TRBV5-1, the J call TRBJ1-1; possibly TRBD1 for D (5 bases). The V gene lost 4 bases and the J gene lost 8 bases, with 18 bases spanning the gap. The germline V gene has CDR1 SGHRS and CDR2 YFSETQ. This CDR3 has 14 amino acids.

The rearrangement links TRBV12-3 or TRBV12-4 to TRBJ2-5; 12 bases are a match to TRBD2. This CDR3 has 19 residues. Trimming cost V 6 bases and J 1 base; bases outside gene matches: 15. CDR3 protein: CASSTGTSGFFSLQETQYF. The CDR3 DNA follows: TGTGCCAGCAGCACCGGGACTAGCGGGTTCTTTTCCCTCCAAGAGACCCAGTACTTC.